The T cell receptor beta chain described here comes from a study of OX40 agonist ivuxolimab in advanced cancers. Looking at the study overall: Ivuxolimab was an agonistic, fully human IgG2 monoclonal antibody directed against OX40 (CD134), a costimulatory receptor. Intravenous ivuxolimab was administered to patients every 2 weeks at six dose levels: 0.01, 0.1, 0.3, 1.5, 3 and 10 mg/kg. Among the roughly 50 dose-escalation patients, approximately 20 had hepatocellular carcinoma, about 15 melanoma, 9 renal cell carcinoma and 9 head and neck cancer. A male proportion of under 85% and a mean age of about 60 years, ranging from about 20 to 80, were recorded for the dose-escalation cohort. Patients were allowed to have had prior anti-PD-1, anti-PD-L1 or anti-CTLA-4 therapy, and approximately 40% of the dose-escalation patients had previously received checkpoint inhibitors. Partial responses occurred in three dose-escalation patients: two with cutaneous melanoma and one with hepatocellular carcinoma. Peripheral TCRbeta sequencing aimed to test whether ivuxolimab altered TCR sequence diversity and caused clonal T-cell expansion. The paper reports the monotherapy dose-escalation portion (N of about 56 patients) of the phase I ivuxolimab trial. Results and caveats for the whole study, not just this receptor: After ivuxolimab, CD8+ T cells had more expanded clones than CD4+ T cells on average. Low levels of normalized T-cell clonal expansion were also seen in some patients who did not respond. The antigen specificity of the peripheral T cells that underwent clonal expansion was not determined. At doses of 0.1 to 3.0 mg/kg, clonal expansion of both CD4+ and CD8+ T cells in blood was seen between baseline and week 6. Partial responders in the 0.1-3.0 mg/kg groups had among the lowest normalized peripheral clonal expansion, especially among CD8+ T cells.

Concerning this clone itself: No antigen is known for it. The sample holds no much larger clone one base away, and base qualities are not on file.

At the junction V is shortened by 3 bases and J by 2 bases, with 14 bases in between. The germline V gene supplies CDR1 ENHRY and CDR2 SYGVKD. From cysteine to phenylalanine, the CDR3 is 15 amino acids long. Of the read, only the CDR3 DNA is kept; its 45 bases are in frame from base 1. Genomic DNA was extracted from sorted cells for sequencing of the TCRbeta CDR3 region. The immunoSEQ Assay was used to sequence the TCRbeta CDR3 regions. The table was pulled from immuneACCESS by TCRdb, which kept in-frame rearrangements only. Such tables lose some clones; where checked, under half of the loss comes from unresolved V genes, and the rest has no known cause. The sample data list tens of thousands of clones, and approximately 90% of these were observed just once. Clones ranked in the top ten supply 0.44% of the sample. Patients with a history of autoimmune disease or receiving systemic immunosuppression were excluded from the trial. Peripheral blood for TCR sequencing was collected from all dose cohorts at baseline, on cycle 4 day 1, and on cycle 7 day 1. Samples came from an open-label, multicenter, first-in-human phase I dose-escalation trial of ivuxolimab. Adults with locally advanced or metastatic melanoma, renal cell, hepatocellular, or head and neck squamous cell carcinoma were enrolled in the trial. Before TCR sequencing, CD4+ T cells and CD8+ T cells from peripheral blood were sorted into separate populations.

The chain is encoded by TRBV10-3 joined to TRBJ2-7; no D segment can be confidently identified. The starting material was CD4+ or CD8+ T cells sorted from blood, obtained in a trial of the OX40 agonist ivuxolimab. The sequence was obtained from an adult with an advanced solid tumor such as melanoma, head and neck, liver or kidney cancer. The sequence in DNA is TGTGCCATCAGTGACCCGAAGAGGTCCACCTACGAGCAGTACTTC. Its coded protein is CAISDPKRSTYEQYF.